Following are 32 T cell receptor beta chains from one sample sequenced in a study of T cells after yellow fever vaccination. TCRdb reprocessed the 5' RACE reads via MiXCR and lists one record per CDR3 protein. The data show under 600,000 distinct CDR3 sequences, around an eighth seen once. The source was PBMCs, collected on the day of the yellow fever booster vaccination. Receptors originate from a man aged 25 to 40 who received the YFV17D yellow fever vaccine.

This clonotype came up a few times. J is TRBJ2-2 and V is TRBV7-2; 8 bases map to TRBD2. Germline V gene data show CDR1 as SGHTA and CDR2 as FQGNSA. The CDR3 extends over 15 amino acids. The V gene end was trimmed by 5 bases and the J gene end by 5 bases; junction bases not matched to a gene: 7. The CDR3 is CASSTGTSRTGELFF. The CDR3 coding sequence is TGTGCCAGCAGCACAGGGACTAGTCGGACCGGGGAGCTGTTTTTT. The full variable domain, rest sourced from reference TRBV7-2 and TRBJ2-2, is GAGVSQSPSNKVTEKGKDVELRCDPISGHTALYWYRQSLGQGLEFLIYFQGNSAPDKSGLPSDRFSAERTGGSVSTLTIQRTQQEDSAVYLCASSTGTSRTGELFFGEGSRLTVL.

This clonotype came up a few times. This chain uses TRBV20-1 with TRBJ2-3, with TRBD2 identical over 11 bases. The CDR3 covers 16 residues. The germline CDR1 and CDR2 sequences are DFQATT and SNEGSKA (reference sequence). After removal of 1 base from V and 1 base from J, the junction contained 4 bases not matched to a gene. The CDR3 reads CSARVIAGGGTDTQYF. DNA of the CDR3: TGCAGTGCTAGAGTGATAGCGGGAGGGGGCACAGATACGCAGTATTTT.

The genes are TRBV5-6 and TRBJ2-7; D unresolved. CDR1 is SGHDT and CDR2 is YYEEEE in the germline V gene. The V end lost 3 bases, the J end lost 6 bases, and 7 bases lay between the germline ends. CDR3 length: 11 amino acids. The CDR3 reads CASSSYSEQYF. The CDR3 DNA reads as TGTGCCAGCAGCTCATACTCCGAGCAGTACTTC.

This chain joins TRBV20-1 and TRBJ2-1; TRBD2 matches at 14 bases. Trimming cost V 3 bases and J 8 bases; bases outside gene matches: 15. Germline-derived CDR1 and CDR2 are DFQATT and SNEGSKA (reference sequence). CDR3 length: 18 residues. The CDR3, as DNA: TGCAGTGCTAGTATCGGAGGAGGACTAGCGGGAGGAGGGTATGAGCAGTTCTTC. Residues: CSASIGGGLAGGGYEQFF.

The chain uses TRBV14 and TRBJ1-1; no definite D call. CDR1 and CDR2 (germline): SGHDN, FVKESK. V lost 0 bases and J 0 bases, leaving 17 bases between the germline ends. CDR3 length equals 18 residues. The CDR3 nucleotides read TGTGCCAGCAGCCAAGATAGGATCCTAGACCCTTTGAACACTGAAGCTTTCTTT. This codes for CASSQDRILDPLNTEAFF.

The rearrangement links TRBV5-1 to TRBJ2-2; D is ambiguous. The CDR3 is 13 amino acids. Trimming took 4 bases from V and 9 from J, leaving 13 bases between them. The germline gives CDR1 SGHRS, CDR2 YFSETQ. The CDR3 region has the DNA TGCGCCAGCAGCAGTGACCCCTCCAGGGAGCTGTTTTTT. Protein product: CASSSDPSRELFF.

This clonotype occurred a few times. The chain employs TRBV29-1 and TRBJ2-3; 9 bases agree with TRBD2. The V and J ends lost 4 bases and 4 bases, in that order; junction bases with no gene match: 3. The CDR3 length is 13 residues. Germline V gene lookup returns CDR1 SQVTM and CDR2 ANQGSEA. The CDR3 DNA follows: TGCAGCGTTGGGCTAGCGGGATCAGATACGCAGTATTTT. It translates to CSVGLAGSDTQYF.

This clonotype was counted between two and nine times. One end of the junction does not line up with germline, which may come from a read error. CDR3 in amino acids: CASSSGRKSTDTQYF. For the CDR3, the DNA is TGTGCTAGCAGCTCGGGCCGAAAAAGCACAGATACGCAGTATTTT. This chain connects TRBV7-7 to TRBJ2-3, with D unclear. CDR1 and CDR2 (germline): SSHAT, FNYEAQ (reference sequence). The CDR3 runs to 15 residues.

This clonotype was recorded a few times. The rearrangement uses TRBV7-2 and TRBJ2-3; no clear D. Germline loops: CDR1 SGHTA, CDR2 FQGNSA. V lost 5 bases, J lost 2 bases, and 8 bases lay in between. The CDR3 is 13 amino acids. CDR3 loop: CASSPANTDTQYF. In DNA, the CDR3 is TGTGCCAGCAGCCCCGCGAACACAGATACGCAGTATTTT.

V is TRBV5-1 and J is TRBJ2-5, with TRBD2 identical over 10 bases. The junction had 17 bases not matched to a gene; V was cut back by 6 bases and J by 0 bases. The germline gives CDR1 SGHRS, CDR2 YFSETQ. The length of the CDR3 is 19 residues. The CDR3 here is CASITPGERTSGDQETQYF. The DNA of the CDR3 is TGCGCCAGCATCACCCCCGGCGAACGGACTAGCGGAGACCAAGAGACCCAGTACTTC.

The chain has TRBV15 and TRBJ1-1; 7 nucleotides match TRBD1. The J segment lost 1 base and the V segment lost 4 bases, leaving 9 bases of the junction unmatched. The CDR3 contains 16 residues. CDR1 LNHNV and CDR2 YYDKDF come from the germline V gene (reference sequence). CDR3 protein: CATSTPNRGRNTEAFF. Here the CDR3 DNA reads TGTGCCACCAGCACGCCCAACAGGGGCAGGAACACTGAAGCTTTCTTT.

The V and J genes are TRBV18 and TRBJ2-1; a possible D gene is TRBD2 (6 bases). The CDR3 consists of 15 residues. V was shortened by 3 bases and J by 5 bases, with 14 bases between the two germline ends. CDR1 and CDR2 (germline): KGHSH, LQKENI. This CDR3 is CASSPWTRGDNEQFF. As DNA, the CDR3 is TGTGCCAGCTCACCCTGGACACGCGGGGACAATGAGCAGTTCTTC.

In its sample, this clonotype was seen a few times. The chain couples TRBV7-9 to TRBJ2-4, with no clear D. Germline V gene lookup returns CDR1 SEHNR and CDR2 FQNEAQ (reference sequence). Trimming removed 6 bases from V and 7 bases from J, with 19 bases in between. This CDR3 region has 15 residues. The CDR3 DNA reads TGTGCCAGCAGTCCACCTACCGGGTTCGGGAACATTCAGTACTTC. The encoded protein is CASSPPTGFGNIQYF.

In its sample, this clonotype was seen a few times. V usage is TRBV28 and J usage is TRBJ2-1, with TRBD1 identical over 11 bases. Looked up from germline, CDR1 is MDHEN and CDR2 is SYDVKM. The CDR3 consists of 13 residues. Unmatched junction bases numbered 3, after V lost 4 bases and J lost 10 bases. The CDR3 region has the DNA TGTGCCAGCAGTTCAGGGACAGGGGGGGAGCAGTTCTTC. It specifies CASSSGTGGEQFF.

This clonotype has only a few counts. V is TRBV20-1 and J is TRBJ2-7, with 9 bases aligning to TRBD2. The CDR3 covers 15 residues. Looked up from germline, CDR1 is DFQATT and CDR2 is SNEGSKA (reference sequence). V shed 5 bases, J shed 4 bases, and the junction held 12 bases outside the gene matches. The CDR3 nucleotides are TGCAGTGCTCCGGCCTCGCGGGAGGGGGTATACGAGCAGTACTTC. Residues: CSAPASREGVYEQYF.

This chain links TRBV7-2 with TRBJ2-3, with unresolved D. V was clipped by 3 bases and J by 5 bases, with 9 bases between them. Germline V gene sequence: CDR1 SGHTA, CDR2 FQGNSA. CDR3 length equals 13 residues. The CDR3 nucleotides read TGTGCCAGCAGCTTTGAAAGCGTAGATACGCAGTATTTT. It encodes CASSFESVDTQYF. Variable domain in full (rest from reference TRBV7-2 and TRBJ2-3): GAGVSQSPSNKVTEKGKDVELRCDPISGHTALYWYRQSLGQGLEFLIYFQGNSAPDKSGLPSDRFSAERTGGSVSTLTIQRTQQEDSAVYLCASSFESVDTQYFGPGTRLTVL.

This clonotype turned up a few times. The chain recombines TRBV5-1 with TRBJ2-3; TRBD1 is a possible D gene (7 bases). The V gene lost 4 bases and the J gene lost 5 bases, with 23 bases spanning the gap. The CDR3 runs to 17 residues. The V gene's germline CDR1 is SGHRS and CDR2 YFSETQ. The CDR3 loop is CASSPGDSRRVVDTQYF. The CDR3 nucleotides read TGCGCCAGCAGCCCGGGGGACAGCAGAAGGGTAGTAGATACGCAGTATTTT.

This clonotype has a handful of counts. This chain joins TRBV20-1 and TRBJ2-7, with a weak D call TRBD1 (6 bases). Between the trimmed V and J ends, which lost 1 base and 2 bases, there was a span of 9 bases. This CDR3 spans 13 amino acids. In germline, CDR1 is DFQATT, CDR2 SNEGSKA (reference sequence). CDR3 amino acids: CSARGGQTYEQYF. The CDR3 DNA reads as TGCAGTGCTAGAGGAGGACAGACCTACGAGCAGTACTTC.

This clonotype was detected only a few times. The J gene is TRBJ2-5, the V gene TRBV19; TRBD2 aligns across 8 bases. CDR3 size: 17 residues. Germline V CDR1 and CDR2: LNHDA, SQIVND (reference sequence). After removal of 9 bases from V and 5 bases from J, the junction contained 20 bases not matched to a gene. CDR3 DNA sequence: TGTGCCAGCACACCGAGTATATTAGCGGGAAAGTTCGAGACCCAGTACTTC. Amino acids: CASTPSILAGKFETQYF.

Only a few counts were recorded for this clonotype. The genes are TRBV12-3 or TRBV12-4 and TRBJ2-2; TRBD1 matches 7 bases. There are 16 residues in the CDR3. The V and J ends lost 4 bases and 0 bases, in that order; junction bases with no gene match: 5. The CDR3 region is CASSSFQGANTGELFF. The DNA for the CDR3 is TGTGCCAGCAGTTCTTTTCAGGGGGCGAACACCGGGGAGCTGTTTTTT.

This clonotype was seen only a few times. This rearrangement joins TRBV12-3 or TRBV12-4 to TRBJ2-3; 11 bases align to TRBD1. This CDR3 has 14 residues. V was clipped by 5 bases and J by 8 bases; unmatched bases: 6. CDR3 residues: CASSLSGQGGTQYF. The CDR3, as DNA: TGTGCCAGCAGTCTCTCGGGACAGGGGGGTACGCAGTATTTT.

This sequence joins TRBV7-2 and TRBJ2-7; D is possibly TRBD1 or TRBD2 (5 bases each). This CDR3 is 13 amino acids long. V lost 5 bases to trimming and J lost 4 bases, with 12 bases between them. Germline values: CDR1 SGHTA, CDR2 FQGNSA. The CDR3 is CASSPGRGYEQYF. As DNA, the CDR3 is TGTGCCAGCAGCCCAGGGCGCGGGTACGAGCAGTACTTC.

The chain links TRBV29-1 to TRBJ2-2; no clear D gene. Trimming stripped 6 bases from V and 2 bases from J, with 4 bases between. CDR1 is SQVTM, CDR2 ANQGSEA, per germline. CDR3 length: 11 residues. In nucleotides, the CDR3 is TGCAGCGTCCGAAACACCGGGGAGCTGTTTTTT. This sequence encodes CSVRNTGELFF.

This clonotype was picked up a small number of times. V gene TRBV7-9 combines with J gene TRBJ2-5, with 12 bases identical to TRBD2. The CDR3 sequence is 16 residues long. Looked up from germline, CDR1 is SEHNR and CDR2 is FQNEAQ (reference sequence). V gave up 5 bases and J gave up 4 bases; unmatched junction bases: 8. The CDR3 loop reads CASSTTSGSGIETQYF. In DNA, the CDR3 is TGTGCCAGCAGCACGACTAGCGGGAGTGGGATAGAGACCCAGTACTTC. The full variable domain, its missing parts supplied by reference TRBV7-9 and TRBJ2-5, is DTGVSQNPRHKITKRGQNVTFRCDPISEHNRLYWYRQTLGQGPEFLTYFQNEAQLEKSRLLSDRFSAERPKGSFSTLEIQRTEQGDSAMYLCASSTTSGSGIETQYFGPGTRLLVL.

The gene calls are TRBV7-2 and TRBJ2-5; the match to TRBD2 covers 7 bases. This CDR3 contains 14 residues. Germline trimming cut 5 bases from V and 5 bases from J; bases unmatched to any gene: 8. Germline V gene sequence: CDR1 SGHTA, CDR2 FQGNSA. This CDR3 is CASSPYGRQETQYF. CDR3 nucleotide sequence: TGTGCCAGCAGCCCTTACGGGAGGCAGGAGACCCAGTACTTC.

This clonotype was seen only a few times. The CDR3 loop reads CASRPGLAGGPLETQYF. CDR3 sequence (DNA): TGTGCCAGCAGGCCGGGACTAGCGGGAGGGCCACTAGAGACCCAGTACTTC. This rearrangement joins TRBV5-4 to TRBJ2-5; TRBD2 matches at 16 bases. Trimming took 5 bases from V and 4 from J; bases not matched to a gene: 8. Germline CDR1 is SGHNT and CDR2 is YYREEE (reference sequence). The CDR3 covers 17 residues.

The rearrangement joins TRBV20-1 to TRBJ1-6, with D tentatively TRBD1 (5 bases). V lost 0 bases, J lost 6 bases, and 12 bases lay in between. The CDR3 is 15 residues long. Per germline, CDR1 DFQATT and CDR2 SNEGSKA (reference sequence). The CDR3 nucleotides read TGCAGTGCTAGAGATTCTAGGCAGGGTAATTCACCCCTCCACTTT. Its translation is CSARDSRQGNSPLHF.

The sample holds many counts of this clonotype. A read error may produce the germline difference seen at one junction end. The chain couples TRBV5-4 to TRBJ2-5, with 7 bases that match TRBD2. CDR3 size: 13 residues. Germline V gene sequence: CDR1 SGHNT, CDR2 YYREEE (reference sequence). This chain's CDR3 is CASSLGGLETQYF. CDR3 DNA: TGTGCCAGCAGTTTGGGGGGGTTGGAGACCCAGTACTTC.

The CDR3 nucleotides read TGTGCCAGCAGCTTAATAGGGGGGACTAGCGCGCACAATGAGCAGTTCTTC. Translated, it gives CASSLIGGTSAHNEQFF. The chain has TRBV7-3 and TRBJ2-1, with 10 bases lining up with TRBD2. Per germline, CDR1 SGHTA and CDR2 FQGTGA. The CDR3 contains 17 residues. V lost 1 base and J lost 5; bases outside the gene matches: 8.

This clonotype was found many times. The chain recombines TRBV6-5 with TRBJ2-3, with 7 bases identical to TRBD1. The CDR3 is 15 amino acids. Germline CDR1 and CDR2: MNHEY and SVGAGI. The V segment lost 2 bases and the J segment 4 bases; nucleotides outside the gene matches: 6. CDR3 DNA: TGTGCCAGCAGTTACCTACAGGGGAGACCAGATACGCAGTATTTT. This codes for CASSYLQGRPDTQYF.

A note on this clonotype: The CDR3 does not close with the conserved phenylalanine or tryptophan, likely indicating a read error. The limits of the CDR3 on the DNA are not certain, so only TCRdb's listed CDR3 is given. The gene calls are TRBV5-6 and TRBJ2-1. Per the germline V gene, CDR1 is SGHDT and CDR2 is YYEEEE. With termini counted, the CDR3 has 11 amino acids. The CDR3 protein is CASSQQNSATL.

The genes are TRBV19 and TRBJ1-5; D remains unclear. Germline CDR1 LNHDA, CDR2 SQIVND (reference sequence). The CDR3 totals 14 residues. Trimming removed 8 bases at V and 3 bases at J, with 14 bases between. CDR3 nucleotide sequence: TGTGCCAGTTCGGGATTGGAGTTCAATCAGCCCCAGCATTTT. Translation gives CASSGLEFNQPQHF. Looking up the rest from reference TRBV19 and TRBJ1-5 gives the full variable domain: DGGITQSPKYLFRKEGQNVTLSCEQNLNHDAMYWYRQDPGQGLRLIYYSQIVNDFQKGDIAEGYSVSREKKESFPLTVTSAQKNPTAFYLCASSGLEFNQPQHFGDGTRLSIL.